These T cell receptor beta chains were read from a single sample in a study of OX40 agonist ivuxolimab in advanced cancers. Only in-frame clones appear in the TCRdb table, and some are missing; sequencing was by immunoSEQ multiplex PCR. The sample has 45,000 to 50,000 clones; approximately 91% are singletons. The material was CD4+ or CD8+ T cells sorted from blood, obtained in a trial of the OX40 agonist ivuxolimab. The origin of the receptors is an adult with an advanced solid tumor such as melanoma, head and neck, liver or kidney cancer. Each CDR3 is given with its conserved first and last residue. A D gene is named only where the DNA matches it firmly. Clone size is given for some rows only: seen once, a few or many times, or a class if the clone is expanded.

v_call	d_call	j_call	clone_size	cdr3_aa	cdr3_nt
TRBV11-2	TRBD1	TRBJ2-7	-	CASSTRDRSSYEQYF	TGTGCCAGCAGCACCCGGGACAGGAGCTCCTACGAGCAGTACTTC
TRBV9	-	TRBJ1-2	-	CASGVAQDYGYTF	TGTGCCAGCGGCGTAGCGCAGGACTATGGCTACACCTTC
TRBV6-5	-	TRBJ1-1	-	CASSSGTGNTEAFF	TGTGCCAGCAGTTCAGGGACGGGGAACACTGAAGCTTTCTTT
TRBV10-3	-	TRBJ2-1	once	CAISGDGSSYNEQFF	TGTGCCATCAGTGGGGACGGGAGCTCCTACAATGAGCAGTTCTTC
TRBV27	TRBD1	TRBJ2-2	-	CASSLTPMAGGYTGELFF	TGTGCCAGCAGTTTAACCCCCATGGCAGGGGGCTACACCGGGGAGCTGTTTTTT
TRBV15	TRBD1	TRBJ2-2	-	CATSTRQGAVGELFF	TGTGCCACCAGCACCCGACAGGGGGCCGTCGGGGAGCTGTTTTTT
TRBV28	-	TRBJ2-7	-	CASRLGQSPYEQYF	TGTGCCAGCAGACTCGGACAGTCTCCTTACGAGCAGTACTTC
TRBV4-1	-	TRBJ2-7	-	CASSWDILYEQYF	TGCGCCAGCAGCTGGGACATCCTCTACGAGCAGTACTTC
TRBV10-2	-	TRBJ2-2	-	CASSEAGASYTGELFF	TGCGCCAGCAGTGAAGCCGGGGCTTCATACACCGGGGAGCTGTTTTTT
TRBV27	-	TRBJ2-6	-	CASSLSGPPGANVLTF	TGTGCCAGCAGTTTATCGGGACCTCCTGGGGCCAACGTCCTGACTTTC
TRBV6-5	TRBD2	TRBJ2-1	-	CASSFGGATVDEQFF	TGTGCCAGCAGTTTCGGGGGGGCCACCGTGGATGAGCAGTTCTTC
TRBV7-9	-	TRBJ2-3	-	CASSLGGLTGRTDTQYF	TGTGCCAGCAGCTTGGGGGGATTGACAGGGCGGACAGATACGCAGTATTTT
TRBV19	-	TRBJ2-7	-	CASSLQQSVEQYF	TGTGCCAGTAGTCTCCAGCAATCAGTGGAGCAGTACTTC
TRBV11-2	-	TRBJ1-1	-	CASSAQGNTEAFF	TGTGCCAGCAGCGCACAGGGCAACACTGAAGCTTTCTTT
TRBV10-2	TRBD2	TRBJ2-1	-	CASSESGDYNNNEQFF	TGCGCCAGCAGTGAGTCTGGGGACTACAACAACAATGAGCAGTTCTTC
TRBV2	TRBD1	TRBJ1-5	-	CASRGQGARNQPQHF	TGTGCCAGCAGGGGACAGGGGGCCAGGAATCAGCCCCAGCATTTT
TRBV7-9	-	TRBJ2-3	-	CASSPQRDTQYF	TGTGCCAGCAGCCCCCAGAGAGATACGCAGTATTTT
TRBV28	-	TRBJ2-3	-	CASSLGVRARTDTQYF	TGTGCCAGCAGTTTAGGGGTGCGGGCTAGGACAGATACGCAGTATTTT
TRBV15	-	TRBJ2-7	-	CATSRAGVDEQYF	TGTGCCACCAGCAGAGCGGGAGTCGACGAGCAGTACTTC
TRBV2	-	TRBJ1-3	-	CASSEAYPISGNTIYF	TGTGCCAGCAGTGAAGCTTATCCAATCTCTGGAAACACCATATATTTT
TRBV9	-	TRBJ2-2	few	CASSAGSTGELFF	TGTGCCAGCAGCGCCGGCAGCACCGGGGAGCTGTTTTTT
TRBV7-9	-	TRBJ1-5	-	CASSSETDGGQPQHF	TGTGCCAGCAGCTCCGAGACAGACGGGGGTCAGCCCCAGCATTTT
TRBV9	-	TRBJ2-7	-	CASSPGARYEQYF	TGTGCCAGCAGCCCCGGGGCCCGCTACGAGCAGTACTTC
TRBV2	-	TRBJ2-7	-	CASIGLGMQYF	TGTGCCAGCATAGGCCTGGGAATGCAGTACTTC
TRBV5-6	TRBD1	TRBJ1-1	-	CASSLGTGGGTEAFF	TGTGCCAGCAGCCTAGGGACAGGGGGTGGCACTGAAGCTTTCTTT
TRBV2	-	TRBJ1-1	-	CASSEENREWAFF	TGTGCCAGCAGTGAAGAAAACAGGGAATGGGCTTTCTTT
TRBV9	-	TRBJ2-1	-	CASSVSNRDNEQFF	TGTGCCAGCAGCGTATCCAACAGGGACAATGAGCAGTTCTTC
TRBV2	-	TRBJ1-2	-	CASSRQGGFNKRDGYTF	TGTGCCAGCAGTCGGCAGGGCGGGTTCAATAAAAGAGATGGCTACACCTTC
TRBV5-8	-	TRBJ2-5	-	CASSRLLVRVQETQYF	TGTGCCAGCAGCCGTCTACTAGTTAGAGTCCAAGAGACCCAGTACTTC
TRBV11-2	-	TRBJ1-1	-	CASSLFIENTEAFF	TGTGCCAGCAGCTTATTCATAGAGAACACTGAAGCTTTCTTT
TRBV5-4	-	TRBJ1-4	-	CASSPAGASNEKLFF	TGTGCCAGCAGCCCAGCAGGGGCCTCTAATGAAAAACTGTTTTTT
TRBV27	-	TRBJ2-7	-	CASSLGGGSSYEQYF	TGTGCCAGCAGTTTAGGGGGAGGTAGCTCCTACGAGCAGTACTTC
TRBV6-6	-	TRBJ2-2	-	CASSYFGGQGGELFF	TGTGCCAGCAGTTACTTCGGGGGGCAGGGCGGGGAGCTGTTTTTT
TRBV7-9	TRBD2	TRBJ2-1	-	CASSFSGGAKFF	TGTGCCAGCAGCTTTAGCGGGGGGGCGAAGTTCTTC
TRBV27	-	TRBJ1-1	-	CASSLRGATEAFF	TGTGCCAGCAGCCTTCGGGGGGCCACTGAAGCTTTCTTT
TRBV5-1	-	TRBJ2-5	-	CASSLVTGSVKTQYF	TGCGCCAGCAGCTTGGTGACAGGCTCCGTTAAGACCCAGTACTTC
TRBV14	-	TRBJ2-3	-	CASSLIGADTQYF	TGTGCCAGCAGCCTTATAGGGGCAGATACGCAGTATTTT
TRBV27	-	TRBJ2-7	-	CASSLSYGSNEQYF	TGTGCCAGCAGTTTATCCTACGGCTCGAACGAGCAGTACTTC
TRBV18	TRBD1	TRBJ1-5	-	CASSLGGAYSNQPQHF	TGTGCCAGCTCTCTAGGGGGCGCATATAGCAATCAGCCCCAGCATTTT
TRBV27	-	TRBJ2-1	-	CASRLFQGGYNEQFF	TGTGCCAGCAGGTTATTTCAGGGGGGGTACAATGAGCAGTTCTTC
TRBV21-1	-	TRBJ1-1	few	CASSKRHGTEAFF	TGTGCCAGCAGCAAAAGGCACGGGACTGAAGCTTTCTTT
TRBV9	-	TRBJ1-2	-	CASSVLGGGGYTF	TGTGCCAGCAGCGTCCTAGGCGGGGGTGGCTACACCTTC
TRBV28	TRBD1	TRBJ1-2	-	CASSLPPGQGEFYGYTF	TGTGCCAGCAGTCTGCCCCCGGGACAGGGGGAGTTCTATGGCTACACCTTC
TRBV6-4	TRBD2	TRBJ2-1	few	CASSILAGTSSYNEQFF	TGTGCCAGCAGTATACTAGCGGGGACGAGCTCCTACAATGAGCAGTTCTTC
TRBV2	-	TRBJ2-3	once	CASSVAPPHPGTDTQYF	TGTGCCAGCAGTGTCGCCCCACCACACCCCGGGACAGATACGCAGTATTTT
TRBV7-9	-	TRBJ2-7	once	CASSPLGRYEQYF	TGTGCCAGCAGCCCTCTCGGGAGATACGAGCAGTACTTC
TRBV7-6	-	TRBJ1-1	-	CASSVGPNTEAFF	TGTGCCAGCAGCGTCGGCCCGAACACTGAAGCTTTCTTT
TRBV28	-	TRBJ1-4	-	CASSFGRVGEKLFF	TGTGCCAGCAGTTTTGGGCGAGTAGGGGAAAAACTGTTTTTT
TRBV28	-	TRBJ2-3	-	CASSGELGTDTQYF	TGTGCCAGCAGTGGAGAGTTGGGGACAGATACGCAGTATTTT
TRBV28	-	TRBJ1-1	-	CATQTVMGTEAFF	TGTGCCACCCAGACAGTGATGGGCACTGAAGCTTTCTTT
TRBV5-6	-	TRBJ1-2	-	CASSPPPVVVDYGYTF	TGTGCCAGCAGCCCACCCCCAGTTGTGGTTGACTATGGCTACACCTTC
TRBV5-6	-	TRBJ2-7	-	CASSLSGPDEQYF	TGTGCCAGCAGCCTCTCGGGCCCGGACGAGCAGTACTTC
TRBV7-9	-	TRBJ2-1	once	CASSSTRVLFSYNEQFF	TGTGCCAGCAGCTCGACTAGGGTCTTGTTCTCCTACAATGAGCAGTTCTTC
TRBV29-1	TRBD2	TRBJ2-1	-	CSVGTSVNEQFF	TGCAGCGTTGGGACTAGCGTCAATGAGCAGTTCTTC
TRBV21-1	-	TRBJ2-5	-	CASSKACSEETQYF	TGTGCCAGCAGCAAAGCTTGCAGTGAAGAGACCCAGTACTTC
TRBV19	TRBD1	TRBJ2-7	-	CASKAGQGAYEQYF	TGTGCCAGTAAAGCCGGACAGGGGGCCTACGAGCAGTACTTC
TRBV30	-	TRBJ1-1	-	CAWSVQGEAFF	TGTGCCTGGAGTGTGCAGGGTGAAGCTTTCTTT
TRBV19	TRBD1	TRBJ1-1	few	CASSRGTGDEAFF	TGTGCCAGTAGTAGGGGGACAGGTGACGAAGCTTTCTTT
TRBV7-9	-	TRBJ1-1	-	CASSFWGTEAFF	TGTGCCAGCAGCTTCTGGGGAACTGAAGCTTTCTTT